These 25 T cell receptor beta chains were all obtained from the same sample, sequenced in a study of blood T cell repertoires in COVID-19. Clones were read by immunoSEQ multiplex PCR, and TCRdb kept only the in-frame ones, dropping some. The profile shows about 130,000 clones, roughly nine tenths of them singletons. Input material: peripheral blood. These receptors were obtained from a man between 45 and 60 years old with active COVID-19.

The rearrangement links TRBV10-3 to TRBJ2-5, with 8 bases fitting TRBD2. In germline, CDR1 is ENHRY, CDR2 SYGVKD. V gave up 4 bases and J gave up 5 bases; unmatched junction bases: 9. CDR3 length: 15 amino acids. For the CDR3, the DNA is TGTGCCATCAGTGTCGACGGGGGGGCAAAGGAGACCCAGTACTTC. Translation: CAISVDGGAKETQYF.

This sequence joins TRBV6-1 and TRBJ1-5; a weak D match, TRBD1 (6 bases). The CDR3 runs 14 residues. CDR1 and CDR2 (germline): MNHNS, SASEGT. Trimming left V 2 bases short and J 3 bases short, with 8 bases between. The DNA for the CDR3 is TGTGCCAGCAGTGAAAGGGGGTACAATCAGCCCCAGCATTTT. Residues: CASSERGYNQPQHF.

This clone occurred once. This chain connects TRBV25-1 to TRBJ2-3, with 10 bases identical to TRBD1. Germline loops: CDR1 MGHDK, CDR2 SYGVNS. Trimming removed 8 bases from V and 0 bases from J; junction bases left unmatched: 5. The CDR3 totals 15 residues. The CDR3 region has the DNA TGTGCCAGCCGTATGACAGGGGGCAGCACAGATACGCAGTATTTT. This translates into CASRMTGGSTDTQYF. Complete variable domain (other parts from reference TRBV25-1 and TRBJ2-3): EADIYQTPRYLVIGTGKKITLECSQTMGHDKMYWYQQDPGMELHLIHYSYGVNSTEKGDLSSESTVSRIRTEHFPLTLESARPSHTSQYLCASRMTGGSTDTQYFGPGTRLTVL.

This chain joins TRBV4-2 and TRBJ2-5, with 14 bases lining up with TRBD2. The CDR3 runs 16 residues. Trimming took 4 bases from V and 2 from J; bases not matched to a gene: 3. From germline, CDR1 is LGHNA and CDR2 YNFKEQ. CDR3 DNA sequence: TGTGCCAGCAGCCCCGGGACTAGCGGGAGACAAGAGACCCAGTACTTC. Its translation is CASSPGTSGRQETQYF.

The chain carries TRBV6-5 and TRBJ2-7; possibly TRBD1 for D (5 bases). Trimming shortened V by 6 bases and J by 3 bases, and 15 bases separated the two germline ends. Germline CDR1 reads MNHEY; CDR2 reads SVGAGI. This CDR3 spans 14 amino acids. CDR3 DNA: TGTGCCAGCAGGAGAGGCAGGGCGGACTACGAGCAGTACGTC. Translated: CASRRGRADYEQYV.

The table lists this clone with a count of one. The genes are TRBV14 and TRBJ2-3, with D possibly being TRBD2 (7 bases). The CDR3 totals 17 residues. Germline V gene lookup returns CDR1 SGHDN and CDR2 FVKESK. V lost 1 base and J 2 bases, leaving 16 bases between the germline ends. CDR3 region: CASSQGGGIYFTDTQYF. Here the CDR3 DNA reads TGTGCCAGCAGCCAAGGGGGGGGCATTTACTTCACAGATACGCAGTATTTT.

The chain recombines TRBV2 with TRBJ2-7; TRBD2 matches at 10 bases. With V trimmed by 7 bases and J by 2 bases, 11 bases remained unmatched. CDR3 size: 16 residues. Per germline, CDR1 SNHLY and CDR2 FYNNEI. CDR3 loop: CASTPPSGGLPYEQYF. The CDR3 DNA reads TGTGCCAGCACTCCTCCTAGCGGGGGCCTGCCCTACGAGCAGTACTTC.

V gene TRBV10-1 combines with J gene TRBJ2-7; tentatively, D is TRBD2 (6 bases). V lost 6 bases, J lost 3 bases, and 12 bases lay in between. This CDR3 comprises 13 residues. CDR1 is WNHNN and CDR2 is SYGVQD in the germline V gene (reference sequence). CDR3 loop: CASSRDLNYEQYF. CDR3 nucleotides: TGCGCCAGCAGCCGGGACTTAAACTACGAGCAGTACTTC.

The CDR3 region is CASSSALSGRLSEQFF. Here the CDR3 DNA reads TGTGCCAGCAGCTCCGCGCTCAGCGGGAGGCTAAGTGAGCAGTTCTTC. The chain is built from TRBV13 and TRBJ2-1; the match to TRBD2 covers 9 bases. Germline CDR1 is PRHDT and CDR2 is FYEKMQ (reference sequence). Losses at the gene ends were 4 bases for V and 9 bases for J; bases not matched to a gene: 13. The CDR3 totals 16 residues.

The chain couples TRBV4-1 to TRBJ1-2; 11 bases are a match to TRBD1. The V and J ends lost 3 bases and 1 base, in that order; junction bases with no gene match: 4. This CDR3 is built from 16 residues. In germline, CDR1 is MGHRA, CDR2 YSYEKL. The CDR3 DNA is TGCGCCAGCAGCCAGACCGGGACAGGGGGTAACTATGGCTACACCTTC. Translated: CASSQTGTGGNYGYTF.

Of note for this clone: One end of the junction does not line up with germline, which may come from a read error. This chain links TRBV11-3 with TRBJ1-1, with D unresolved. Germline V gives CDR1 SGHNT, CDR2 YENEEA. CDR3 length: 18 amino acids. This chain's CDR3 is CASSLDGESVGANTEGRW. The CDR3 DNA sequence: TGTGCCAGCAGCTTAGATGGGGAATCTGTGGGAGCCAACACTGAAGGGAGATGG.

The chain recombines TRBV12-3 or TRBV12-4 with TRBJ2-5; D possibly corresponds to TRBD1 (5 bases). The CDR3 contains 13 residues. The V and J ends lost 1 base and 5 bases respectively, with 8 bases between them. The CDR3 DNA reads as TGTGCCAGCAGTTTAGGACAGACGGAGACCCAGTACTTC. Amino acids: CASSLGQTETQYF.

A few counts support this clone. The V call is TRBV7-8, the J call TRBJ1-2; TRBD1 agrees at 8 bases. Trimming cost V 5 bases and J 2 bases; bases outside gene matches: 16. Germline CDR1 is SGHVS and CDR2 is FQNEAQ. The CDR3 totals 18 residues. CDR3 residues: CASSPQVEAAGGNYGYTF. The DNA for the CDR3 is TGTGCCAGCAGCCCACAAGTGGAGGCCGCAGGGGGCAACTATGGCTACACCTTC.

A few counts support this clone. The CDR3 spells CASSPQRDEQFF. CDR3 nucleotide sequence: TGTGCCAGCAGCCCCCAGAGGGATGAGCAGTTCTTC. The gene calls are TRBV7-8 and TRBJ2-1; the D gene is possibly TRBD2 (5 bases). V was cut by 5 bases and J by 8 bases, with 10 bases left in between. Germline V gives CDR1 SGHVS, CDR2 FQNEAQ. The CDR3 length is 12 residues.

This clone was counted a single time. V usage is TRBV29-1 and J usage is TRBJ2-1; TRBD2 aligns across 11 bases. The CDR3 extends over 14 amino acids. Trimming cost V 6 bases and J 5 bases; bases outside gene matches: 6. CDR1 and CDR2 from the germline V gene are SQVTM and ANQGSEA. CDR3 residues: CSVIGTSGDNEQFF. The CDR3 nucleotides read TGCAGCGTCATCGGGACTAGCGGTGACAATGAGCAGTTCTTC.

The chain uses TRBV3-1 (or the pseudogene TRBV3-2) and TRBJ1-1; TRBD1 matches 7 bases. The V gene end was trimmed by 3 bases and the J gene end by 8 bases; junction bases not matched to a gene: 0. CDR1 and CDR2 from the germline V gene are LGHDT and YNNKEL (reference sequence). The CDR3 length is 11 residues. The DNA for the CDR3 is TGTGCCAGCAGCCAGGACAGGGAAGCTTTCTTT. Its translation: CASSQDREAFF.

The J gene is TRBJ2-7, the V gene TRBV2, with TRBD1 as a possible D gene (7 bases). Germline V gene lookup returns CDR1 SNHLY and CDR2 FYNNEI. This CDR3 is 12 amino acids long. Trimming stripped 7 bases from V and 9 bases from J, with 16 bases between. The CDR3 region has the DNA TGTGCCAGCACCGCCCAGGGGGGAGTGCAGTACTTC. It codes for CASTAQGGVQYF.

The chain has TRBV21-1 and TRBJ2-5; the table calls TRBD2, which could not be checked here. TRBV21-1 is shown as a pseudogene. The CDR3 is 17 amino acids. CDR3 nucleotides: TGTGCCAGCAGCAAAAAAAGACTAGCGGGACGCCAAGAGACCCAGTACTTC. This gives the protein CASSKKRLAGRQETQYF.

The chain uses TRBV7-8 and TRBJ2-7; TRBD1 matches at 7 bases. V shed 4 bases, J shed 6 bases, and the junction held 12 bases outside the gene matches. The V gene's germline CDR1 is SGHVS and CDR2 FQNEAQ. This CDR3 spans 15 amino acids. The CDR3 is CASSSDPTGIGEQYF. The CDR3 nucleotides are TGTGCCAGCAGCTCAGACCCGACAGGGATCGGCGAGCAGTACTTC.

The gene calls are TRBV5-1 and TRBJ2-1, with 15 bases identical to TRBD2. Germline V gene sequence: CDR1 SGHRS, CDR2 YFSETQ. CDR3 length equals 18 residues. J gave up 7 bases and V 0 bases, and 8 bases lay outside the gene matches. For the CDR3, the DNA is TGCGCCAGCAGCTTGGCGGGACTAGCGGGGGGCGGACGTAATGAGCAGTTCTTC. The encoded protein is CASSLAGLAGGGRNEQFF.

The chain is built from TRBV19 and TRBJ2-1, with D unresolved. Germline CDR1 and CDR2: LNHDA and SQIVND (reference sequence). The CDR3 length is 15 residues. V shed 0 bases and J shed 5 bases, with 11 bases lying between them. The CDR3 protein is CASSIDRLENNEQFF. Written as DNA, the CDR3 is TGTGCCAGTAGTATAGATCGGTTAGAGAACAATGAGCAGTTCTTC.

The V gene is TRBV5-1, the J gene TRBJ2-3, with D unclear. Germline CDR1 reads SGHRS; CDR2 reads YFSETQ. This CDR3 has 17 residues. V was shortened by 4 bases and J by 0 bases, with 18 bases between the two germline ends. For the CDR3, the DNA is TGCGCCAGCAGCCTTGGGTATGGAGCGTTTAGCACAGATACGCAGTATTTT. The encoded protein is CASSLGYGAFSTDTQYF.

This chain joins TRBV5-6 and TRBJ2-3; possible D gene TRBD1, 5 bases. Trimming removed 0 bases at V and 4 bases at J, with 15 bases between. Germline V CDR1 and CDR2: SGHDT, YYEEEE. This CDR3 spans 16 amino acids. CDR3 residues: CASSLERQGTADTQYF. As DNA, the CDR3 is TGTGCCAGCAGCTTGGAACGTCAGGGTACCGCAGATACGCAGTATTTT.

The chain recombines TRBV24-1 with TRBJ2-3; tentative D call: TRBD2 (6 bases). The CDR3 loop spans 15 amino acids. The germline CDR1 and CDR2 sequences are KGHDR and SFDVKD. Trimming removed 7 bases from V and 1 base from J, with 14 bases in between. The CDR3 loop reads CATSATGVGTDTQYF. The CDR3 DNA reads as TGTGCCACCAGCGCAACGGGAGTCGGCACAGATACGCAGTATTTT.

The gene calls are TRBV5-1 and TRBJ1-3; 7 bases line up with TRBD1. V was clipped by 0 bases and J by 4 bases; unmatched bases: 7. The CDR3 is 16 residues long. Germline CDR1 and CDR2: SGHRS and YFSETQ. DNA of the CDR3: TGCGCCAGCAGCTTGGGGCCGGGACAGTCAGGAAACACCATATATTTT. Translated: CASSLGPGQSGNTIYF.